A single sample is the source of the 2 T cell receptor beta chains below, sequenced in a study of T cells after posttransplantation cyclophosphamide. Sequenced by immunoSEQ multiplex PCR; TCRdb stores in-frame clones only, minus some. Singletons are absent from the sample, which has over 30,000 clones. Source material: PBMCs. These receptors were taken from a girl aged 5-17 years in good health, CMV-negative, and a related stem cell transplant donor.

This rearrangement joins TRBV5-1 to TRBJ2-6; possible D gene TRBD1, 6 bases. Trimming pared 0 bases from V and 4 bases from J, leaving 11 bases between. Per the germline V gene, CDR1 is SGHRS and CDR2 is YFSETQ. This CDR3 is 16 amino acids long. CDR3 sequence reads: CASSLEQGSGANVLTF. CDR3 bases: TGCGCCAGCAGCTTGGAACAGGGTTCCGGGGCCAACGTCCTGACTTTC.

This clone came up many times. One junction end disagrees with the germline gene, perhaps due to a read error. The CDR3 spells CASSALYPSGRNKLF. The CDR3 coding sequence is TGTGCCAGCAGCGCCCTATACCCTAGCGGGAGAAACAAACTCTTC. The chain has TRBV7-2 and TRBJ2-1; 10 nucleotides line up with TRBD2. CDR1 is SGHTA, CDR2 FQGNSA, per germline. The length of the CDR3 is 15 residues.